In its sample, the clone carrying this T cell receptor beta chain was seen a few times. As yet, its antigen is unknown. CDR1 and CDR2 (germline): SGHRS, YFSETQ. The CDR3 length is 14 residues. Deletions cut 2 bases from V and 5 bases from J, with 13 bases between. TCRdb reanalysed the 5' RACE reads using MiXCR and keeps one entry per CDR3 protein. The sample carries 560,000 or so distinct CDR3 sequences, 15% to 20% recorded once. This entry comes from a study of T-cell memory formation after mild COVID-19. Study-level information: The study found TCR clusters largely donor specific. Study-wide findings and caveats: For contracting clones, CD4+ ones sat mainly in CM and EM, CD8+ in EMRA. Some responding clones appeared in pre-infection memory, suggesting cross-reactive memory joined.

The clonotype was recovered from an adult woman who had mild COVID-19 (a few samples of this study predate the infection). Cell type and time point are not known. Sequenced input: PBMCs or a T cell subset sorted from them (not recorded which). The chain joins TRBV5-1 to TRBJ1-1, with D uncertain. CDR3: CASSLGVVGTEAFF. DNA of the CDR3: TGCGCCAGCAGCTTAGGCGTGGTAGGAACTGAAGCTTTCTTT.